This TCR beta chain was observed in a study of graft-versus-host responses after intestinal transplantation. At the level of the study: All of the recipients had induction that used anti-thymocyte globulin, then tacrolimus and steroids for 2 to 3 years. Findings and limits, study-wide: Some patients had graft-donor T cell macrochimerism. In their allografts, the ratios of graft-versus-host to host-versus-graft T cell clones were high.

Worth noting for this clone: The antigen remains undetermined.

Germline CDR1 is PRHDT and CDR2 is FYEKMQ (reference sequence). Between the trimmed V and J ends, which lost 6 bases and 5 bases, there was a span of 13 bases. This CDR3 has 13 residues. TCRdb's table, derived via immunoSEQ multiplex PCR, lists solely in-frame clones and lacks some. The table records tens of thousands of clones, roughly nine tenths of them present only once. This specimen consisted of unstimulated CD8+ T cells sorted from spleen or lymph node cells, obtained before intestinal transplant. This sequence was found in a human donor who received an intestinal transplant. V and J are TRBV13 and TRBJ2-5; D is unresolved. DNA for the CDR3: TGTGCCAGCAGTTCCATCCGAGGTGAGACCCAGTACTTC. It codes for CASSSIRGETQYF.